A single sample is the source of the 2 T cell receptor beta chains below, sequenced in a study of T-cell reconstitution after alpha-beta-depleted transplantation in children. Preparation of the TCRbeta library was carried out with unique molecular identifiers. TCRdb reprocessed the PCR reads via MiXCR and lists one record per CDR3 protein. The sample has around 680,000 distinct CDR3 sequences; around 16% are singletons. The specimen was PBMCs from the stem cell graft donor, collected from the stem cell graft. The origin of the receptors is a human donor who donated a stem cell graft to a child with acute myeloid leukemia.

This clonotype has only one observation. The rearrangement joins TRBV20-1 to TRBJ2-5; TRBD2 aligns across 16 bases. The CDR3 runs to 18 residues. Germline V gene lookup returns CDR1 DFQATT and CDR2 SNEGSKA (reference sequence). CDR3 residues: CRAQAPGLAGGRLETQYF. The CDR3 nucleotides are TGCAGGGCACAAGCTCCGGGACTAGCGGGGGGGCGCTTGGAGACCCAGTACTTC.

This chain links TRBV12-3 or TRBV12-4 with TRBJ2-5, with D possibly being TRBD2 (7 bases). The CDR3 is made up of 15 amino acids. Trimming removed 1 base at V and 7 bases at J, with 16 bases between. The CDR3 sequence is CASSLGLGGGGTQYF. The CDR3 nucleotides are TGTGCCAGCAGTTTAGGCCTTGGGGGAGGGGGGACCCAGTACTTC.